This T cell receptor (beta chain) emerged from a study of cytomegalovirus exposure and HLA in healthy donors (TCRdb year 2017). Describing the broader study: An earlier analysis of approximately 590 of the donors reported more than 250 Gb of sequence data and 120 million or so unique TCR beta sequences from roughly 200 million T cells. Approximately 310 gigabases of sequencing data and 70 million to 95 million unique TCR sequences made up an early release that covered about 640 HLA-typed donors. Of the roughly 400 genotyped donors, 81% fell in the genetic ancestry cluster associated with self-reported Caucasian donors. The study aimed to test whether cataloging public T cell receptors could reveal signatures of past pathogen exposure. The study profiled the T cell repertoires of some 610 subjects by immunosequencing and related them to cytomegalovirus serostatus. In addition to the first cohort of hundreds of subjects, a separate validation cohort of 120 different subjects was used. To predict cytomegalovirus infection status, the study combined high-throughput TCR immunosequencing, statistical association of individual TCRs with disease status, and machine learning. A later analysis re-examined previously published TCR beta repertoires from hundreds of donors and added high-resolution HLA genotyping to investigate patterns of TCR occurrence. In the later analysis, no new phenotypic data were used to find candidate immune exposures; instead, reliance was placed on TCR beta sequences and their occurrence across donors. An earlier analysis of roughly 600 of the donors used high-throughput TCR beta sequencing to judge whether each TCR beta V gene segment behaved as functional or pseudogenic. Alongside the repertoire data, information on donor age, sex, ethnicity and CMV serostatus was compiled. A later genetic analysis took genome-wide SNP genotypes for about 55% of the roughly 670 donors and used that subset as a discovery cohort. Every discovery cohort repertoire had been produced on one sequencing platform. Class I and class II HLA loci were covered by the typing at four-digit resolution. Typing coverage varied by locus: 629-630 donors for A, B, C, DRB1 and DQB1; approximately 520 for DQA1; 600 to 610 for DPA1; under 490 for DPB1. Five DR-DQ haplotypes were treated as single units for association and clustering because of strong linkage in the cohort. Among 398 genotyped donors of the cohort, an average of about 240,000 unique TCR beta nucleotide sequences were sequenced per donor, about a sixth of them non-productive.

Library construction relied on the immunoSEQ multiplex PCR assay. A mixture of 60 forward primers for TCR Vbeta segments and 13 reverse primers for TCR Jbeta segments was used in the multiplex PCR. Amplification of the CDR3 region of rearranged TCR beta genes was performed with a multiplex PCR assay on genomic DNA. The amplified TCR beta libraries were sequenced on the Illumina HiSeq System as 87-base-pair reads. In the original analysis: A later analysis counted around 72 million unique TCR beta chains across the 650 to 700 repertoires, and some 11 million of these chains were shared by at least two donors. Raw reads were error-corrected and collapsed into unique sequences by a nearest-neighbor algorithm in which closely related sequences were merged to remove PCR and sequencing errors. Alignment of CDR3 sequences to IMGT reference sequences was used to assign V, D and J gene segments. Each retained sequence needed at least a six-nucleotide match to both a V gene segment and a J gene segment. A rearrangement counted as productive if the CDR3 had no stop codons and remained in frame with V and J, and every other rearrangement counted as non-productive. CDR3 was defined by IMGT convention, running from the second conserved V-encoded cysteine to the conserved J-encoded phenylalanine. In an earlier analysis of around 640 of the donors, sequences lacking an unambiguous match to a single V gene segment were excluded. In an earlier analysis of approximately 550 of the donors, V segments were called functional above 56.7% productive rearrangements and were called segregating when the between-donor standard deviation exceeded 5%. A statistical classification framework was built to diagnose cytomegalovirus status from the catalog of TCR beta chain sequences. A later analysis assigned V and J genes by comparing TCR nucleotide sequences with IMGT/GENE-DB human TR gene sequences. Using the TCRdist pipeline, a later analysis assigned CDR3 sequences along with most-parsimonious VDJ recombination scenarios. In a later analysis, each TCR beta chain was defined by its CDR3 amino acid sequence together with its V-gene family, and reads without a unique V-gene family were excluded. To address suspected cross-contamination and a sequencing artifact, a later analysis removed a few hundred highly shared, low-generation-probability nucleotide sequences. For each public chain, a later analysis derived a clonal expansion index from normalized ranks of inferred template counts within each repertoire. In a later analysis, generation probabilities were computed with a VDJ recombination model fitted to out-of-frame rearrangements, and the resulting probabilities were checked against IGoR. In a later analysis, hypergeometric tests were used to score TCR-TCR, TCR-HLA and TCR-CMV co-occurrence, with a repertoire-size bias correction applied to TCR pairs. In a later analysis, false discovery rates were estimated by permuting HLA or CMV assignments 20 times. A later analysis grouped co-occurring TCRs with DBSCAN, adding TCRdist sequence similarity when clustering within HLA-allele-positive subsets. Repertoires with fewer than 30,000 or more than 120,000 public chains, plus five repertoires with anomalous nucleotide sharing, were excluded from co-occurrence clustering. TCRdb obtained this table from immuneACCESS and retained in-frame rearrangements with V and J assigned. These tables miss some clones; where compared with another copy, unresolved V genes account for less than half of the shortfall, and the remainder is unexplained. V and J calls and clone size are as listed in that table; D and trimming were resolved from the DNA. The sample has about 88,000 clones on record, approximately 79% of them singletons. The ten largest make up approximately 3% of the sample.

Per the germline V gene (reference sequence), SEHNR is the CDR1 and FQNEAQ is the CDR2. The V end gives up 5 bases and the J end 6 bases, leaving 6 bases in the junction not matched to a gene. Measured from the cysteine to the phenylalanine, the CDR3 is 14 residues long. The DNA shown is the 42-base CDR3, in frame from base 1. What the authors observed across the whole study: Linkage disequilibrium might explain the correlated functional status among segregating V segments, but an unknown experimental factor could not be ruled out. In a later analysis, HLA-associated TCR beta chains showed more clonal expansion and lower generation probabilities than non-associated chains that were equally common. When HLA alleles, especially DR and DQ, strongly co-occurred, TCR associations were difficult to assign to individual alleles. An association between a missense DCLRE1C variant and V-gene and J-gene trimming of TCR beta chains was found in a later genetic analysis and replicated in an independent cohort. Most CMV-associated TCR beta chains appeared to be HLA-restricted in a later analysis, and the HLA associations seemed to be driven largely by CMV exposure. According to a later analysis, TCR association rates differed among HLA loci, with DRB1 alleles showing the most associated TCRs and HLA-C alleles showing the fewest. Specific HLA alleles were associated with more than 15,000 TCR beta sequences at a false discovery rate of 0.05 in a later analysis. A group of highly shared sequence variants was considered likely to be a technical artifact of the sequencing pipeline. In both the original and validation cohorts, the classifier was reported to diagnose cytomegalovirus status with high specificity and sensitivity. A later analysis reported that several top co-occurrence clusters appeared linked to parvovirus B19, influenza, CMV and Epstein-Barr virus. The authors suggested that the approach could potentially be extended to other disease states and immunological phenotypes. Sequencing depth was assumed to be roughly uniform across donors in the presence/absence analyses, though that assumption may not hold. Most TCR sequences were observed very rarely across donors, whereas some public TCRs were present in many individuals. Broadly in line with IMGT annotations, most TCR beta V segments showed up in productive rearrangements about 87% or about 30% of the time in an earlier analysis of 587 of the donors. Approximately 16 rarely observed V segments, including chromosome 9 orphons, were excluded from the earlier analysis of almost 600 of the donors because counts were too low. According to a later genetic analysis, donors in an Asian-associated ancestry cluster had fewer N-insertions in productive TCRs than the approximately 630-donor mean. The cohort was sequenced for TCR beta chains only, and without alpha or paired-chain data the features that could be detected were limited. Because HLA typing was missing for some donors at each locus, association tests included only the typed subset. The study gave a list of about 150 TCR beta chains associated with cytomegalovirus. The only immune exposure information available for the cohort was CMV serostatus. Some IMGT-functional V segments, including TRBV6-2 and TRBV6-3, could not be told apart with the 87-base-pair reads, so those segments were excluded. Three of the identified cytomegalovirus-associated TCR beta chains were confirmed in vitro to be specific for cytomegalovirus antigens. A further reported finding was that TCR beta sequences accurately predicted the HLA-A and HLA-B alleles for most subjects in the first cohort.

In regard to this clone: The specificity of this receptor is unknown. One base away there is no much larger clone; base qualities are not given.

In total, approximately 610 healthy bone marrow donors made up the cohort. At the time of sampling, all cohort members were nominally healthy, though unrecorded immune exposures were likely present. The donor tested CMV seronegative, placing the donor among the 350 to 400 seronegative members of the cohort. A peripheral blood sample was provided by each donor, and peripheral blood mononuclear cells were used for TCR beta sequencing. Genomic DNA extraction from the blood cell samples was performed with the Qiagen DNeasy Blood Extraction Kit. This clonotype originated in a man aged 25-45 years in good health and CMV-seronegative. The sequenced material came from PBMCs. The chain is made from TRBV7-9 and TRBJ1-5, with 8 bases matching TRBD1. The base sequence is TGTGCCAGCAGCCTCGGACAGGGCGGTCAGCCCCAGCATTTT. Its coded protein is CASSLGQGGQPQHF. Here the CDR3 is joined to the reference TRBV7-9 and TRBJ1-5 genes, and the full variable domain is: DTGVSQNPRHKITKRGQNVTFRCDPISEHNRLYWYRQTLGQGPEFLTYFQNEAQLEKSRLLSDRFSAERPKGSFSTLEIQRTEQGDSAMYLCASSLGQGGQPQHFGDGTRLSIL.